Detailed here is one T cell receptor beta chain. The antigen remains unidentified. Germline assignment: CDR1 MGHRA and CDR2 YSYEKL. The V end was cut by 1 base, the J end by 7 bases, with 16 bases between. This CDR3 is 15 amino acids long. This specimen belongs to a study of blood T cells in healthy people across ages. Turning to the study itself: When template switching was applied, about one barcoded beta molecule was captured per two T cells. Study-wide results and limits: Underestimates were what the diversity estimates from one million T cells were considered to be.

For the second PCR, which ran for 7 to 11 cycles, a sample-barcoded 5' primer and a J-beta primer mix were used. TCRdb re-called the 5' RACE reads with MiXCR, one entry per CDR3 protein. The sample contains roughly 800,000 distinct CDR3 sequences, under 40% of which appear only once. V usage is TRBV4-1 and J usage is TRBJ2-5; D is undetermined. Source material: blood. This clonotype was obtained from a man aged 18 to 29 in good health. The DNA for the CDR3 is TGCGCCAGCAGCCAAGGGTTAGCCAGGTTGGCGACCCAGTACTTC. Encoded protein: CASSQGLARLATQYF.